This T cell receptor (beta chain) was identified in a study of control samples from healthy donors and cancer patients. Generated by immunoSEQ multiplex PCR, the TCRdb table keeps only in-frame clones and is missing some. The sample comprises 45,000 to 60,000 clones, around 95% of which are singletons, and around 4% rests with the top ten. Deletions cut 4 bases from V and 0 bases from J, with 10 bases between. CDR3 length equals 15 residues. Germline assignment: CDR1 MNHNY and CDR2 SVGAGI (reference sequence). The sequencing input was blood. V usage is TRBV6-6 and J usage is TRBJ1-3; D is possibly TRBD1 (6 bases). This receptor was obtained from a man aged 25-40 years in good health. For the CDR3, the DNA is TGTGCCAGCAGTTTCACAGGGACCTCTGGAAACACCATATATTTT. Residues: CASSFTGTSGNTIYF.